Given below is one T cell receptor (beta chain) in context. The antigen it recognizes is unknown. The sample holds no much larger clone one base away, and base qualities are not on file. The CDR3 regions of human TCRbeta chains were analyzed by immunosequencing. Turning to the authors' computational methods: Repertoire TCRs were checked for matches against a reference library of SARS-CoV-2-specific TCRs that had been generated using the MIRA antigen-specificity platform. Breadth meant the fraction of unique TCRs that were SARS-CoV-2-associated, whereas depth meant the fraction of total T cells that were SARS-CoV-2-associated. Using the MIRA data, every spike-specific TCR was mapped to the spike region that the TCR reacted to and assigned to either a CD4 or a CD8 class. Log10-transformed breadth and depth values were compared by one-way ANOVA with Sidak's multiple comparisons tests. The immuneACCESS repertoire file appears here via TCRdb, limited to in-frame rearrangements. These files lack a portion of the clones; in checked studies, under half of the deficit traces to unresolved V genes, and the cause of the others is not known. The V and J calls and clone size were taken over from that table, and D and trimming were inferred from the DNA. This sample holds 90,000 to 150,000 clones; more than 75% were observed only once. Of the sample, 3% to 4% falls within the top ten clones.

This specimen's time point label, interpreted: baseline before first vaccination. Samples from vaccinated people were obtained from the UK trials COV001 and COV002, which included a single-blind randomized controlled phase 2/3 trial of AZD1222 (ChAdOx1 nCoV-19) in healthy adults. For TCRbeta chain sequencing, PBMC samples were collected from trial participants at day 0 and at day 28 after the second dose. The record originates from a study of T cell responses to AZD1222 COVID-19 vaccine (dated by TCRdb to about 2021). With regard to the full study: AZD1222 recipients whose second dose came at about 4 weeks and those whose second dose came at about 12 weeks were combined into one group, since spike-specific TCR depth and breadth did not differ between the two schedules. TCR sequencing was performed for approximately 240 trial participants, of whom about 200 were given two doses of AZD1222 and around 26 were given two doses of MenACWY control vaccine. Trial participants were enrolled by age into 18-55, 56-69 and 70-plus year subgroups, with approximately 150, 30 and 60 TCR-sequenced participants respectively.

Trimming costs V 0 bases and J 3 bases, and their ends lie 14 bases apart. The CDR3 starts with the cysteine, ends with the phenylalanine, and has 16 residues. CDR3 DNA only is kept here, 48 bases in frame from base 1. CDR1 and CDR2 are drawn from the germline V gene: SGHDN, FVKESK. What the authors observed across the whole study: Conclusions about previously exposed vaccinees are limited because only five or six AZD1222 recipients were SARS-CoV-2 seropositive at baseline. Reportedly, close to half of the unique spike-specific TCRs recognized epitopes lying outside the regions that are mutated in the B.1.351 and B.1.1.7 variants. The 56-69-year group was small, and its depth increase did not reach significance, likely because of low power. CD4 TCRs associated with the vaccine covered the entire spike protein, and the dominant responses were in regions 160-218 and 743-854. Spike-specific TCR breadth and depth rose significantly after two AZD1222 doses compared with day 0 and with MenACWY recipients. Because no samples from the day 14 peak response were available, repertoires could be characterized only after the peak T cell response. Participants were mostly white British, with more females than males. The authors suggested clonal diversity may have been underestimated.

The chain couples TRBV14 to TRBJ1-2; TRBD1 is a possible D gene, resting on 6 matching bases. This TCR came from an adult in good health. The sequenced sample was peripheral blood, obtained on day 0 of AZD1222 vaccination. The DNA reads TGTGCCAGCAGCCAAGATAGACAGGCCATAGACTATGGCTACACCTTC. Protein translation: CASSQDRQAIDYGYTF.